Shown below are 19 T cell receptor beta chains from a single sample sequenced in a study of T cells in localized non-small cell lung cancer (TCRdb year 2020). Preparation of the library involved the immunoSEQ multiplex PCR assay. TCRdb obtained this table from immuneACCESS and retained in-frame rearrangements with V and J assigned. These tables miss some clones; where compared with another copy, unresolved V genes account for less than half of the shortfall, and the remainder is unexplained. The sample table holds about 30,000 clones, of which 88% were seen once. The top ten constitute over 10% of the sample. The sequencing here drew on peripheral blood, taken before any cancer treatment. These receptors were collected from a female donor aged 60 or older with stage III squamous cell lung carcinoma.

The chain is built from TRBV18 and TRBJ1-6, with D uncertain. With 1 base removed from V and 13 bases from J, the gap between germline ends came to 11 bases. Germline-derived CDR1 and CDR2 are KGHSH and LQKENI. The CDR3 has 13 amino acids. In DNA form, the CDR3 reads TGTGCCAGCTCACCACTGGCGGAAGCGCCCCTCCACTTT. Its translation: CASSPLAEAPLHF.

The rearrangement joins TRBV18 to TRBJ1-2; D not certain. The germline V and J ends were trimmed by 8 bases and 2 bases, with 15 bases remaining between them. The CDR3 has 14 residues. Looked up from germline, CDR1 is KGHSH and CDR2 is LQKENI. The DNA of the CDR3 is TGTGCCAGCACGAAGACGGACGGGAACTATGGCTACACCTTC. It specifies CASTKTDGNYGYTF.

The chain joins TRBV7-9 to TRBJ1-1, with D maybe TRBD1 (5 bases). The germline gives CDR1 SEHNR, CDR2 FQNEAQ (reference sequence). V was shortened by 5 bases and J by 0 bases, with 10 bases between the two germline ends. CDR3 length: 14 amino acids. CDR3: CASSPGGVNTEAFF. The CDR3 DNA follows: TGTGCCAGCAGCCCCGGGGGGGTGAACACTGAAGCTTTCTTT.

The V call is TRBV2, the J call TRBJ2-7, with D perhaps given as TRBD1 or TRBD2 (6 bases each). Germline lookup yields CDR1 SNHLY and CDR2 FYNNEI. The CDR3 loop spans 13 amino acids. Trimming removed 8 bases from V and 6 bases from J, with 17 bases in between. In DNA, the CDR3 is TGTGCCAGCTCCCGGGACAAGGGGGGCGAGCAGTACTTC. Translated: CASSRDKGGEQYF.

The rearrangement uses TRBV6-6 and TRBJ1-2; D is perhaps TRBD1 (5 bases). The CDR3 length is 13 residues. Germline assignment: CDR1 MNHNY and CDR2 SVGAGI (reference sequence). Trimming shortened V by 5 bases and J by 7 bases, and 14 bases separated the two germline ends. The CDR3 nucleotides read TGTGCCAGCAGTACCCCAGGGAGCGGTGGCTACACCTTC. Its protein product is CASSTPGSGGYTF.

The CDR3 bases are TGTGCCAGCAGCGCCTCCCCGAGCTCCTACAATGAGCAGTTCTTC. This codes for CASSASPSSYNEQFF. The chain has TRBV9 and TRBJ2-1; D is unclear. V was shortened by 3 bases and J by 0 bases, with 10 bases between the two germline ends. Germline values: CDR1 SGDLS, CDR2 YYNGEE. The CDR3 runs 15 residues.

The CDR3 spells CASSVASAGGEQFF. For the CDR3, the DNA is TGTGCCAGCAGCGTTGCCTCCGCAGGGGGTGAGCAGTTCTTC. The V gene is TRBV9, the J gene TRBJ2-1; 7 nucleotides line up with TRBD1. The ends lost 2 bases at V and 9 bases at J; junction bases unmatched: 8. The CDR3 extends over 14 amino acids. Looked up from germline, CDR1 is SGDLS and CDR2 is YYNGEE.

V and J are TRBV28 and TRBJ1-4; D not resolved. The CDR3 runs to 12 residues. Germline CDR1 MDHEN, CDR2 SYDVKM. Trimming pared 4 bases from V and 12 bases from J, leaving 12 bases between. The DNA for the CDR3 is TGTGCCAGCAGTTCCTCGCGCACAGAACTGTTTTTT. Translating gives CASSSSRTELFF.

The rearrangement uses TRBV27 and TRBJ1-1, with TRBD1 as a possible D gene (5 bases). The CDR3 consists of 14 residues. Trimming shortened V by 6 bases and J by 2 bases, and 13 bases separated the two germline ends. Germline CDR1 MNHEY, CDR2 SMNVEV (reference sequence). CDR3 coding DNA: TGTGCCAGCAGGGGAGTAGGGGTTAACACTGAAGCTTTCTTT. Its translation is CASRGVGVNTEAFF.

V and J are TRBV28 and TRBJ1-6, with D perhaps matching TRBD1 (5 bases). Germline assignment: CDR1 MDHEN and CDR2 SYDVKM. The germline V and J ends were trimmed by 8 bases and 9 bases, with 20 bases remaining between them. The CDR3 has 15 residues. The CDR3 region is CASHKSSGGSSPLHF. As DNA, the CDR3 is TGTGCCAGCCACAAGTCGTCCGGGGGAAGTTCACCCCTCCACTTT.

The genes are TRBV19 and TRBJ2-2; 8 bases match TRBD1. J gave up 7 bases and V 4 bases, and 5 bases lay outside the gene matches. This CDR3 has 14 residues. Germline lookup yields CDR1 LNHDA and CDR2 SQIVND (reference sequence). Here the CDR3 reads CASSKQGASGELFF. The CDR3 DNA is TGTGCCAGTAGTAAGCAGGGGGCTAGCGGGGAGCTGTTTTTT.

The rearrangement uses TRBV5-4 and TRBJ2-6; tentative D call: TRBD1 (5 bases). Per germline, CDR1 SGHNT and CDR2 YYREEE (reference sequence). The V end lost 5 bases, the J end lost 0 bases, and 12 bases lay between the germline ends. The CDR3 is 16 residues long. In nucleotides, the CDR3 is TGTGCCAGCAGTTCCTACGACAGCTCTGGGGCCAACGTCCTGACTTTC. Translating gives CASSSYDSSGANVLTF.

As DNA, the CDR3 is TGCGCCAGCAGCTGGACTAGCGGAGAGACAGATACGCAGTATTTT. Protein product: CASSWTSGETDTQYF. The chain links TRBV5-1 to TRBJ2-3; TRBD2 matches at 10 bases. Germline V CDR1 and CDR2: SGHRS, YFSETQ. The CDR3 covers 15 residues. J was trimmed by 3 bases and V by 3 bases; bases with no gene match: 4.

The rearrangement links TRBV21-1 to TRBJ1-1. TRBV21-1 counts as a pseudogene. The CDR3 contains 14 residues. This chain's CDR3 is CASSKYGPNTEAFF. CDR3 DNA sequence: TGTGCCAGCAGCAAATATGGTCCAAACACTGAAGCTTTCTTT.

V and J are TRBV10-3 and TRBJ1-1; 7 bases match TRBD1. V gave up 10 bases and J gave up 0 bases; unmatched junction bases: 8. The CDR3 has 14 amino acids. The germline V gene encodes CDR1 ENHRY and CDR2 SYGVKD. CDR3 sequence (DNA): TGTGCCAGTAAACAGGGGAGTATGAACACTGAAGCTTTCTTT. Its translation is CASKQGSMNTEAFF.

This clone has a single count. The chain carries TRBV2 and TRBJ2-3, with TRBD2 matching over 7 bases. V lost 4 bases, J lost 0 bases, and 4 bases stayed unmatched. Germline CDR1 and CDR2: SNHLY and FYNNEI. The length of the CDR3 is 15 residues. The CDR3 loop reads CASSVGGTSTDTQYF. In DNA, the CDR3 is TGTGCCAGCAGTGTCGGGGGGACTAGCACAGATACGCAGTATTTT.

Comment on this clone: The germline gene is not matched at one end of the junction; a read error may be the cause. V usage is TRBV6-5 and J usage is TRBJ1-1; D ambiguous. CDR3 length equals 14 residues. Per germline, CDR1 MNHEY and CDR2 SVGAGI. This CDR3 is CASSYSLRDTEAFF. CDR3 nucleotides: TGTGCCAGCAGTTACTCGCTAAGGGATACTGAAGCTTTCTTC.

The gene calls are TRBV4-1 and TRBJ1-6, with a weak D call TRBD1 (5 bases). CDR3 length: 17 residues. With 0 bases removed from V and 4 bases from J, the gap between germline ends came to 13 bases. The germline CDR1 and CDR2 sequences are MGHRA and YSYEKL. This CDR3 reads CASSQDPGSGYNSPLHF. The CDR3 bases are TGCGCCAGCAGCCAAGACCCAGGGTCAGGGTATAATTCACCCCTCCACTTT.

There are a few counts of this clone. This rearrangement joins TRBV6-6 to TRBJ2-1, with D possibly being TRBD1 or TRBD2 (5 bases each). This CDR3 spans 13 amino acids. With 3 bases removed from V and 6 bases from J, the gap between germline ends came to 9 bases. CDR1 and CDR2 from the germline V gene are MNHNY and SVGAGI (reference sequence). CDR3 nucleotides: TGTGCCAGCAGTTATAAGGGGACCAATGAGCAGTTCTTC. This translates into CASSYKGTNEQFF.